Following are 28 T cell receptor beta chains from one sample sequenced in a study of blood T cell repertoires in COVID-19. Produced via immunoSEQ multiplex PCR; TCRdb's table is partial and in-frame only. Of over 200,000 clones listed, roughly nine tenths are singletons. Sequencing was performed on peripheral blood. These receptors were obtained from a young woman who had recovered from COVID-19.

This clone appeared a single time. CDR3 DNA sequence: TGTGCCAGCAGTTTAGGCCTAGGTGAGCAGTTCTTC. Translating it yields CASSLGLGEQFF. The chain combines TRBV27 with TRBJ2-1; no clear D gene. This CDR3 is 12 amino acids long. Trimming removed 2 bases at V and 9 bases at J, with 8 bases between. CDR1 is MNHEY and CDR2 is SMNVEV in the germline V gene (reference sequence).

The chain carries TRBV18 and TRBJ1-1, with D perhaps TRBD1 (6 bases). Deletions cut 3 bases from V and 5 bases from J, with 19 bases between. In germline, CDR1 is KGHSH, CDR2 LQKENI. The CDR3 sequence is 16 residues long. The CDR3 DNA reads TGTGCCAGCTCACCGTACAGGGATGATTCGAGTACTGAAGCTTTCTTT. Amino acid sequence: CASSPYRDDSSTEAFF. Using reference TRBV18 and TRBJ1-1 for the parts outside the CDR3, the full variable domain is NAGVMQNPRHLVRRRGQEARLRCSPMKGHSHVYWYRQLPEEGLKFMVYLQKENIIDESGMPKERFSAEFPKEGPSILRIQQVVRGDSAAYFCASSPYRDDSSTEAFFGQGTRLTVV.

V is TRBV30 and J is TRBJ1-1, with D maybe TRBD1 (6 bases). CDR1 and CDR2 from the germline V gene are GTSNPN and SVGIG (reference sequence). The germline V and J ends were trimmed by 2 bases and 1 base, with 14 bases remaining between them. The CDR3 extends over 15 amino acids. This chain's CDR3 is CAWSLSGGTNTEAFF. The CDR3 region has the DNA TGTGCCTGGAGTTTGAGTGGGGGCACGAACACTGAAGCTTTCTTT. Full variable domain (missing parts from reference TRBV30 and TRBJ1-1): SQTIHQWPATLVQPVGSPLSLECTVEGTSNPNLYWYRQAAGRGLQLLFYSVGIGQISSEVPQNLSASRPQDRQFILSSKKLLLSDSGFYLCAWSLSGGTNTEAFFGQGTRLTVV.

This chain links TRBV6-5 with TRBJ2-3; TRBD2 aligns across 7 bases. The junction had 14 bases not matched to a gene; V was cut back by 8 bases and J by 12 bases. CDR1 and CDR2 (germline): MNHEY, SVGAGI. The CDR3 is 13 residues long. This CDR3 is CASRSYLAVVQYF. As DNA, the CDR3 is TGTGCCAGCCGATCCTATCTAGCGGTGGTACAGTATTTT.

Of note for this clone: The sample has other DNA sequences that encode this CDR3 too. The chain recombines TRBV10-3 with TRBJ1-4; tentative D call: TRBD1 (5 bases). This CDR3 comprises 14 residues. CDR1 is ENHRY and CDR2 is SYGVKD in the germline V gene. Trimming removed 2 bases from V and 2 bases from J, with 6 bases in between. CDR3 amino acids: CAISERGTNEKLFF. CDR3 coding DNA: TGTGCCATCAGTGAGAGGGGCACTAATGAAAAACTGTTTTTT.

The chain is built from TRBV29-1 and TRBJ1-1, with TRBD1 matching over 8 bases. The CDR3 loop spans 14 amino acids. Germline CDR1 SQVTM, CDR2 ANQGSEA. V lost 7 bases to trimming and J lost 1 base; unmatched junction nucleotides: 8. DNA for the CDR3: TGCAGCGGGATGACAGGGGATGCGAACACTGAAGCTTTCTTT. Translating it yields CSGMTGDANTEAFF.

The chain employs TRBV5-1 and TRBJ1-3; 7 bases are shared with TRBD1. This CDR3 has 17 amino acids. The V segment lost 3 bases and the J segment 0 bases; nucleotides outside the gene matches: 9. CDR1 SGHRS and CDR2 YFSETQ come from the germline V gene. CDR3 amino acids: CASSSPGTDISGNTIYF. The CDR3 DNA follows: TGCGCCAGCAGCTCCCCCGGGACAGATATCTCTGGAAACACCATATATTTT.

V is TRBV7-8 and J is TRBJ2-5, with TRBD2 identical over 7 bases. The CDR3 has 15 amino acids. Germline V CDR1 and CDR2: SGHVS, FQNEAQ. The V and J ends lost 2 bases and 5 bases, in that order; junction bases with no gene match: 8. The CDR3 coding sequence is TGTGCCAGCAGCTTATCAACTAGCGAGGGGGAGACCCAGTACTTC. It is translated as CASSLSTSEGETQYF.

The chain recombines TRBV7-9 with TRBJ1-1; 9 bases line up with TRBD1. Germline CDR1 and CDR2: SEHNR and FQNEAQ (reference sequence). The CDR3 is 15 amino acids. The junction had 3 bases not matched to a gene; V was cut back by 4 bases and J by 0 bases. CDR3: CASSSRDRVNTEAFF. In DNA, the CDR3 is TGTGCCAGCAGCTCCCGGGACAGGGTGAACACTGAAGCTTTCTTT.

The rearrangement joins TRBV29-1 to TRBJ2-1; TRBD1 aligns across 11 bases. The CDR3 sequence is 16 residues long. The germline V gene encodes CDR1 SQVTM and CDR2 ANQGSEA. V was clipped by 2 bases and J by 3 bases; unmatched bases: 6. The CDR3 nucleotides are TGCAGCGTTGAACAATCCGGGACAGGGGGCTACAATGAGCAGTTCTTC. This encodes CSVEQSGTGGYNEQFF.

This chain connects TRBV7-9 to TRBJ2-7; 10 positions agree with TRBD1. This CDR3 has 17 residues. Unmatched junction bases numbered 14, after V lost 4 bases and J lost 5 bases. CDR1 SEHNR and CDR2 FQNEAQ come from the germline V gene (reference sequence). DNA of the CDR3: TGTGCCAGCAGCTCCAGGCGCACGGGACAGGGGAGTGACGAGCAGTACTTC. Protein: CASSSRRTGQGSDEQYF.

The rearrangement uses TRBV7-2 and TRBJ1-3; D is unclear. With 0 bases removed from V and 1 base from J, the gap between germline ends came to 13 bases. Germline lookup yields CDR1 SGHTA and CDR2 FQGNSA. The length of the CDR3 is 17 residues. CDR3 region: CASSLAVSRSSGNTIYF. The CDR3 DNA reads TGTGCCAGCAGCTTAGCTGTCTCCAGGTCTTCTGGAAACACCATATATTTT.

This clone has just a few counts. For the CDR3, the DNA is TGTGCCAGTAGTAGGATAAGGGACTTCCAGTACGAGCAGTACTTC. As protein: CASSRIRDFQYEQYF. This sequence joins TRBV19 and TRBJ2-7, with D perhaps TRBD2 (6 bases). CDR1 and CDR2 from the germline V gene are LNHDA and SQIVND (reference sequence). V lost 4 bases and J lost 4, with 17 bases in between. CDR3 length: 15 residues.

The chain carries TRBV6-1 and TRBJ1-5, with 7 bases aligning to TRBD1. This CDR3 has 15 residues. Trimming at V came to 1 base and at J to 5 bases, leaving 5 bases not matched to a gene. The V gene's germline CDR1 is MNHNS and CDR2 SASEGT. CDR3 nucleotide sequence: TGTGCCAGCAGTGAAGATGAGACAGGGTATCAGCCCCAGCATTTT. Protein: CASSEDETGYQPQHF.

The chain carries TRBV11-2 and TRBJ1-3; possibly TRBD1 for D (6 bases). Trimming pared 4 bases from V and 7 bases from J, leaving 11 bases between. This CDR3 has 13 amino acids. Germline V gives CDR1 SGHAT, CDR2 FQNNGV. This CDR3 reads CASSSPGVNTIYF. CDR3 in DNA: TGTGCCAGCAGCTCCCCAGGGGTCAACACCATATATTTT.

V is TRBV3-1 (or the pseudogene TRBV3-2) and J is TRBJ1-1, with D hard to call. Trimming removed 3 bases at V and 2 bases at J, with 7 bases between. The germline V gene encodes CDR1 LGHDT and CDR2 YNNKEL (reference sequence). This CDR3 is built from 13 residues. In DNA form, the CDR3 reads TGTGCCAGCAGCCATAGCAGAAACACTGAAGCTTTCTTT. Its translation is CASSHSRNTEAFF.

The chain employs TRBV4-1 and TRBJ1-1; TRBD1 matches at 8 bases. V lost 4 bases, J lost 1 base, and 14 bases stayed unmatched. The CDR3 is made up of 18 amino acids. Germline V gene lookup returns CDR1 MGHRA and CDR2 YSYEKL. The CDR3 DNA reads as TGCGCCAGCAGCCCCCCAGGCGGCAGGGGGCAGGGGAACACTGAAGCTTTCTTT. Translated, it gives CASSPPGGRGQGNTEAFF.

The chain is built from TRBV7-9 and TRBJ2-1; perhaps TRBD1 as D (6 bases). This CDR3 contains 13 residues. Germline loops: CDR1 SEHNR, CDR2 FQNEAQ (reference sequence). Trimming left V 3 bases short and J 5 bases short, with 8 bases between. The CDR3 DNA reads TGTGCCAGCAGCTTCCGGGACAACAATGAGCAGTTCTTC. This gives the protein CASSFRDNNEQFF.

The gene calls are TRBV4-1 and TRBJ2-7; 8 positions agree with TRBD2. Looked up from germline, CDR1 is MGHRA and CDR2 is YSYEKL. V lost 0 bases to trimming and J lost 3 bases; unmatched junction nucleotides: 7. This CDR3 is built from 16 residues. The CDR3, as DNA: TGCGCCAGCAGCCAAGATGGAGTAGCGGGGTACTACGAGCAGTACTTC. It yields the protein CASSQDGVAGYYEQYF.

The gene calls are TRBV7-8 and TRBJ2-7; 8 bases match TRBD1. This CDR3 is 16 amino acids long. From germline, CDR1 is SGHVS and CDR2 FQNEAQ. V gave up 0 bases and J gave up 4 bases; unmatched junction bases: 8. The DNA for the CDR3 is TGTGCCAGCAGCTTAGCGTCTCTTGACAGGGGATACGAGCAGTACTTC. As protein: CASSLASLDRGYEQYF.

V usage is TRBV5-5 and J usage is TRBJ1-1, with 8 bases that match TRBD1. Germline CDR1 reads SGHKS; CDR2 reads YYEKEE (reference sequence). The V gene end was trimmed by 4 bases and the J gene end by 5 bases; junction bases not matched to a gene: 4. This CDR3 spans 13 amino acids. The DNA for the CDR3 is TGTGCCAGCAGCGGACAGGGTTGGACTGAAGCTTTCTTT. It encodes CASSGQGWTEAFF.

The chain is built from TRBV5-1 and TRBJ2-5; possibly TRBD2 for D (6 bases). V was cut by 0 bases and J by 5 bases, with 17 bases left in between. The germline CDR1 and CDR2 sequences are SGHRS and YFSETQ. The CDR3 runs 16 residues. DNA of the CDR3: TGCGCCAGCAGCTTGGGGGGACTCCCGAGTGGGGAGACCCAGTACTTC. This encodes CASSLGGLPSGETQYF. The whole variable domain, remainder taken from reference TRBV5-1 and TRBJ2-5, is KAGVTQTPRYLIKTRGQQVTLSCSPISGHRSVSWYQQTPGQGLQFLFEYFSETQRNKGNFPGRFSGRQFSNSRSEMNVSTLELGDSALYLCASSLGGLPSGETQYFGPGTRLLVL.

The V gene is TRBV13, the J gene TRBJ1-1; D uncertain. Germline V gene sequence: CDR1 PRHDT, CDR2 FYEKMQ (reference sequence). This CDR3 spans 13 amino acids. V was shortened by 5 bases and J by 1 base, with 8 bases between the two germline ends. CDR3 DNA: TGTGCCAGCAGCCGCGGGGAGAACACTGAAGCTTTCTTT. This gives the protein CASSRGENTEAFF.

The count of this clone is one. This rearrangement joins TRBV9 to TRBJ1-3; D is undetermined. Germline V CDR1 and CDR2: SGDLS, YYNGEE. The CDR3 is 14 amino acids. Trimming removed 0 bases from V and 2 bases from J, with 6 bases in between. Written as DNA, the CDR3 is TGTGCCAGCAGCGTAGCTACCCCTGGAAACACCATATATTTT. It codes for CASSVATPGNTIYF.

The V and J genes are TRBV7-9 and TRBJ2-2, with TRBD2 matching 10 bases. CDR1 is SEHNR, CDR2 FQNEAQ, per germline (reference sequence). The CDR3 covers 15 residues. With V trimmed by 10 bases and J by 1 base, 6 bases remained unmatched. This CDR3 is CATRIAGGNTGELFF. DNA of the CDR3: TGTGCCACCAGGATAGCGGGAGGGAACACCGGGGAGCTGTTTTTT. The whole variable domain, filled in from reference TRBV7-9 and TRBJ2-2, reads DTGVSQNPRHKITKRGQNVTFRCDPISEHNRLYWYRQTLGQGPEFLTYFQNEAQLEKSRLLSDRFSAERPKGSFSTLEIQRTEQGDSAMYLCATRIAGGNTGELFFGEGSRLTVL.

The genes are TRBV18 and TRBJ2-7, with 9 bases identical to TRBD1. Unmatched junction bases numbered 7, after V lost 4 bases and J lost 3 bases. Germline V gene lookup returns CDR1 KGHSH and CDR2 LQKENI. The CDR3 spans 15 residues. Here the CDR3 reads CASSLPTGGNYEQYF. DNA for the CDR3: TGTGCCAGCTCACTCCCGACAGGGGGGAACTACGAGCAGTACTTC.

The CDR3 region has the DNA TGTGCCAGCAGTTGGACAGGGGGGAATGGCTACACCTTC. Translated, it gives CASSWTGGNGYTF. The chain couples TRBV12-3 or TRBV12-4 to TRBJ1-2; 10 bases align to TRBD1. Germline trimming cut 4 bases from V and 6 bases from J; bases unmatched to any gene: 2. The CDR3 extends over 13 amino acids.

This rearrangement joins TRBV4-3 to TRBJ1-2; D is undetermined. Trimming cost V 0 bases and J 2 bases, with 16 bases left between them. Germline V lookup: CDR1 LGHNA, CDR2 YSLEER. The CDR3 loop spans 17 amino acids. As DNA, the CDR3 is TGCGCCAGCAGCCAAGATCCGAATCGGGTTTCGAACTATGGCTACACCTTC. The encoded protein is CASSQDPNRVSNYGYTF.